These T cell receptor beta chains were read from a single sample in a study of cytomegalovirus exposure and HLA in healthy donors. Some clones are missing from TCRdb's copy, which holds only in-frame ones; the method was immunoSEQ multiplex PCR. Here the sample spans about 140,000 clones, over 75% being singletons. Sequencing was carried out using PBMCs. These receptors originate from a man younger than 45 in good health. CDR3s include the opening cysteine and the closing phenylalanine or tryptophan. D genes are given only for firm matches. Where a row states a size, it is once, few, many or the class of an expanded clone; other rows omit it.

NA TRBJ1-1 TRBV7-8 NA TGTGCCAGCAGCTTATGGCAGGGCTCCATGAACACTGAAGCTTTCTTT CASSLWQGSMNTEAFF
NA TRBJ2-7 TRBV29-1 NA TGCAGCGTTGAAGGGCAGTTCTCCTACGAGCAGTACTTC CSVEGQFSYEQYF
NA TRBJ2-2 TRBV7-3 NA TGTGCCAGCAGCCCCACTCCCCGCGCGTTGGACACCGGGGAGCTGTTTTTT CASSPTPRALDTGELFF
TRBD1 TRBJ2-3 TRBV15 NA TGTGCCACCAGCAGAGATTCGGGGACAGGGTTTTCAGATACGCAGTATTTT CATSRDSGTGFSDTQYF
NA TRBJ1-2 TRBV6-6 NA TGTGCCAGCAGGGGACGGGGACATATCGGCTATGGCTACACCTTC CASRGRGHIGYGYTF
NA TRBJ1-3 TRBV2 NA TGTGCCAGCAGGGAGGCTTACCCTGGAAACACCATATATTTT CASREAYPGNTIYF
TRBD2 TRBJ2-7 TRBV2 NA TGTGCCAGCAGTACCCCCGGGACTAGCGGCTACGAGCAGTACTTC CASSTPGTSGYEQYF
TRBD1 TRBJ2-2 TRBV9 NA TGTGCCAGCAGCGTGGGACAGGGTTCGGGCACCGGGGAGCTGTTTTTT CASSVGQGSGTGELFF
TRBD1 TRBJ1-4 TRBV2 NA TGTGCCAGCAGAGAGCCCGGACAGGGCGACGAAAAACTGTTTTTT CASREPGQGDEKLFF
NA TRBJ2-1 TRBV7-8 once TGTGCCAGCAGCTCCGACGGACTTAACAATGAGCAGTTCTTC CASSSDGLNNEQFF
TRBD2 TRBJ2-2 TRBV7-3 NA TGTGCCAGCAGCTTCGCGGGGGGGAACACCGGGGAGCTGTTTTTT CASSFAGGNTGELFF
NA TRBJ2-3 TRBV7-3 NA TGTGCCAGCAGCTTAATCTCGGCAGATACGCAGTATTTT CASSLISADTQYF
TRBD2 TRBJ2-1 TRBV27 NA TGTGCCAGCAGTTTCGGGACTAGCGGGAGGATACCCTCCTACAATGAGCAGTTCTTC CASSFGTSGRIPSYNEQFF
NA TRBJ1-1 TRBV5-5 NA TGTGCCAGCAGCTTATATCAGTTAAACACTGAAGCTTTCTTT CASSLYQLNTEAFF
NA TRBJ1-1 TRBV10-1 NA TGCGCCAGCAGTGGAGGCACTGAAGCTTTCTTT CASSGGTEAFF
TRBD2 TRBJ2-1 TRBV5-4 NA TGTGCCAGCAGCCAGGGCCCTTTAGCGGGAGGCGGAGATGAGCAGTTCTTC CASSQGPLAGGGDEQFF
NA TRBJ2-7 TRBV6-5 few TGTGCCAGCAGTTACTCGACCCCAGGGTCCTACGAGCAGTACTTC CASSYSTPGSYEQYF
TRBD2 TRBJ2-3 TRBV6-1 NA TGTGCCAGCAGCCATAGCGGGAGGGGGTCAGATACGCAGTATTTT CASSHSGRGSDTQYF
TRBD2 TRBJ2-2 TRBV29-1 NA TGCAGCGTTGCGACGGGAGGCGGGGAGCTGTTTTTT CSVATGGGELFF
NA TRBJ1-6 TRBV7-9 NA TGTGCCAGCAGCCCGGGGGGTCACAATTCACCCCTCCACTTT CASSPGGHNSPLHF
NA TRBJ2-7 TRBV4-1 few TGCGCCAGCAGCCAAGCGGGCTCCTACGAGCAGTACTTC CASSQAGSYEQYF
NA TRBJ2-2 TRBV27 NA TGTGCCAGCAGTTTGCCAGGGACCGGGGAGCTGTTTTTT CASSLPGTGELFF
TRBD1 TRBJ1-1 TRBV10-3 few TGTGCCATCAGTGTTGGGGACAGAGAAGCTTTCTTT CAISVGDREAFF
TRBD2 TRBJ2-5 TRBV18 NA TGTGCCAGCTCACCACCGGCGGGAGAGGGGGAGACCCAGTACTTC CASSPPAGEGETQYF
NA TRBJ2-3 TRBV7-9 NA TGTTCCAGCAGTTCTGAAGGCGGGGCAGATACGCAGTATTTT CSSSSEGGADTQYF
NA TRBJ2-1 TRBV7-2 NA TGTGCCAGCAGCACCCCGACTCGGTCCAATGAGCAGTTCTTC CASSTPTRSNEQFF
TRBD2 TRBJ2-7 TRBV5-1 NA TGCGCCAGCAGCTCATATAGCGGGGATAACGAGCAGTACTTC CASSSYSGDNEQYF
NA TRBJ1-3 TRBV5-1 few TGCGCCAGCAGCCGGGATCCTGGAAACACCATATATTTT CASSRDPGNTIYF
NA TRBJ2-3 TRBV18 NA TGTGCCAGCTCACCGTCAGGGGCCTCTACAGATACGCAGTATTTT CASSPSGASTDTQYF
TRBD2 TRBJ2-2 TRBV6-1 NA TGTGCCAGCAGTGTGCCTCCTGGGACTAGCGCCGGGGAGCTGTTTTTT CASSVPPGTSAGELFF
TRBD1 TRBJ1-1 TRBV29-1 NA TGCAGCGCTACACCCGGGACAGGGAAGACTGAAGCTTTCTTT CSATPGTGKTEAFF
NA TRBJ1-5 TRBV28 few TGTGCCAGCAGCCTCGGGGTTCTGCCAAGACGTAGCAATCAGCCCCAGCATTTT CASSLGVLPRRSNQPQHF
TRBD1 TRBJ2-6 TRBV5-1 NA TGCGCCAGCAGCGAGGCCGCCTACAGGGGAGCCAACGTCCTGACTTTC CASSEAAYRGANVLTF
TRBD1 TRBJ1-4 TRBV6-5 NA TGTGCCAGCAGTTCCGCCGGGACAGGGAATGAAAAACTGTTTTTT CASSSAGTGNEKLFF
TRBD2 TRBJ2-1 TRBV15 NA TGTGCCACCTCGGGGGGCTCCTACAATGAGCAGTTCTTC CATSGGSYNEQFF
TRBD2 TRBJ2-1 TRBV4-2 NA TGTGCCAGCGGAACGTTAGCGGGAGCGTACTACAATGAGCAGTTCTTC CASGTLAGAYYNEQFF
TRBD1 TRBJ2-6 TRBV19 NA TGTGCCAGTAGTTCCGGGACAGGGGATCCTGGGGCCAACGTCCTGACTTTC CASSSGTGDPGANVLTF
TRBD1 TRBJ1-5 TRBV7-3 NA TGTGCCAGCAGATCCGGACAGGCTAAAAGCAATCAGCCCCAGCATTTT CASRSGQAKSNQPQHF
TRBD2 TRBJ2-2 TRBV19 NA TGTGCCAGTAGTCGTTTCGGGGGGGCCGGGGAGCTGTTTTTT CASSRFGGAGELFF
TRBD2 TRBJ2-1 TRBV7-9 NA TGTGCCAGCAGCTTAGTCCGGACTAGCGTCAGTGAGCAGTTCTTC CASSLVRTSVSEQFF
TRBD1 TRBJ1-4 TRBV6-1 NA TGTGCCAGCAGTCAACTTGACAGGGGAGGTGAAAAACTGTTTTTT CASSQLDRGGEKLFF
TRBD1 TRBJ2-1 TRBV19 NA TGTGCCAGTAGTGATACTGACAGGGTCATCTACAATGAGCAGTTCTTC CASSDTDRVIYNEQFF
NA TRBJ1-1 TRBV28 NA TGTGCCAGCACCTCCCTGAGGGTTACTGAAGCTTTCTTT CASTSLRVTEAFF
TRBD1 TRBJ1-1 TRBV4-2 NA TGTGCCAGCAGCCAGGCCGACAGGGGGCGCTTGAACACTGAAGCTTTCTTT CASSQADRGRLNTEAFF